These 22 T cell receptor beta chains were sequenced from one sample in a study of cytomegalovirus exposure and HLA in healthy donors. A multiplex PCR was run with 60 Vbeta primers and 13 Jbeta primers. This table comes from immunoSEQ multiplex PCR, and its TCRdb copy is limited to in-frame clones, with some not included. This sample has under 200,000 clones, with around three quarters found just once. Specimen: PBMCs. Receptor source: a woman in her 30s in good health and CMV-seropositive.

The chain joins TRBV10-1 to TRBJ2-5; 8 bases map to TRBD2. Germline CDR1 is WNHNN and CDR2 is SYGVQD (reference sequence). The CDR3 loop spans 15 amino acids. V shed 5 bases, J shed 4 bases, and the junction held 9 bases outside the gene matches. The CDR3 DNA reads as TGCGCCAGCAGTTGGACTAGCAGCGGGGGAGAGACCCAGTACTTC. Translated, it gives CASSWTSSGGETQYF.

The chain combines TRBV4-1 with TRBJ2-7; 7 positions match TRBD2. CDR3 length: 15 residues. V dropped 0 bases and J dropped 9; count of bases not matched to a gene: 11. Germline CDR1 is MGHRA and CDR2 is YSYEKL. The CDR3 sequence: CASSQDESGGYRQYF. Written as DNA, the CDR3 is TGCGCCAGCAGCCAAGATGAATCGGGGGGTTATAGGCAGTACTTC.

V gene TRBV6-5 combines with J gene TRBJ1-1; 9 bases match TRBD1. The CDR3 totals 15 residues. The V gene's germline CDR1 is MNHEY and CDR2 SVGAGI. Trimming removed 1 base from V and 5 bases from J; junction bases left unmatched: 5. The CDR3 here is CASSYFDRGKTEAFF. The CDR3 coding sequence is TGTGCCAGCAGTTACTTCGACAGGGGGAAGACTGAAGCTTTCTTT.

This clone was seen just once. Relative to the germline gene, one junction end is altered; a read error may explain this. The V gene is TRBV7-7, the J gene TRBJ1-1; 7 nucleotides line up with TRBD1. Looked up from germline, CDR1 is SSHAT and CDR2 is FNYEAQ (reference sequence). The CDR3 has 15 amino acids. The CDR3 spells CASKQLGTANTEAFF. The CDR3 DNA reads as TGTGCTAGCAAGCAGCTAGGGACAGCTAACACTGAAGCTTTCTTT.

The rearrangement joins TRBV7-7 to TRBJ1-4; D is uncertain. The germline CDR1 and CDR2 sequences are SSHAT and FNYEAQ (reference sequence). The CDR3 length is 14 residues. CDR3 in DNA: TGTGCTAGCTCGAGGGAAGGCGGGAATGAAAAACTGTTTTTT. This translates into CASSREGGNEKLFF.

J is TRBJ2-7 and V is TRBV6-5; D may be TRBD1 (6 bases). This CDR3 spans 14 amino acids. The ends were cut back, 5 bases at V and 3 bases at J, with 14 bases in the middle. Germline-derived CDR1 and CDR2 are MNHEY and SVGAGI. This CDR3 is CASSQMGQNYEQYF. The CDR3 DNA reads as TGTGCCAGCAGTCAGATGGGACAAAACTACGAGCAGTACTTC.

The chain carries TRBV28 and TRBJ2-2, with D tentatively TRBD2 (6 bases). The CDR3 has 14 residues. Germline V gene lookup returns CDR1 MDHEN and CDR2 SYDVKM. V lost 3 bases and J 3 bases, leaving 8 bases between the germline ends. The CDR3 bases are TGTGCCAGCAGTTTGGGGGGTGACACCGGGGAGCTGTTTTTT. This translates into CASSLGGDTGELFF.

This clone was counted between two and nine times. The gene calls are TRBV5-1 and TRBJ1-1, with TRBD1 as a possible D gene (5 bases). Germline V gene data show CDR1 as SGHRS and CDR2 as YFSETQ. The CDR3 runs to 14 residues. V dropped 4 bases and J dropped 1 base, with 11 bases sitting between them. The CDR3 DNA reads TGCGCCAGCAGCCCCGACAGCGAGAACACTGAAGCTTTCTTT. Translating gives CASSPDSENTEAFF.

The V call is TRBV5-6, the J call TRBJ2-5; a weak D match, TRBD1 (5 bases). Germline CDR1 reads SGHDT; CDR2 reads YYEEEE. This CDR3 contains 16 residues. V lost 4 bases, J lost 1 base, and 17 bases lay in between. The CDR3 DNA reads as TGTGCCAGCAGCCCTAATACCCCAGGGCCCCAAGAGACCCAGTACTTC. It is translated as CASSPNTPGPQETQYF.

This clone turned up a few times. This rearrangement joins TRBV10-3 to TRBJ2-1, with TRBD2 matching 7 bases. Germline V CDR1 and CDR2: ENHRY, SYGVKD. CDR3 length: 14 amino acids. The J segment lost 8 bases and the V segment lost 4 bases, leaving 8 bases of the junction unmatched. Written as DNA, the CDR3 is TGTGCCATCAGTGGGGGACTATCTAAGTATGAGCAGTTCTTC. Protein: CAISGGLSKYEQFF.

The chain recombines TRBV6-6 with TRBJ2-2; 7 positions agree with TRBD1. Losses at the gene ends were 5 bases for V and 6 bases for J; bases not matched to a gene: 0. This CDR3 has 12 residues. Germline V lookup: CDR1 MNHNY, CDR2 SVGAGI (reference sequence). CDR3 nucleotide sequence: TGTGCCAGCAGTGGACAGGCCGGGGAGCTGTTTTTT. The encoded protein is CASSGQAGELFF.

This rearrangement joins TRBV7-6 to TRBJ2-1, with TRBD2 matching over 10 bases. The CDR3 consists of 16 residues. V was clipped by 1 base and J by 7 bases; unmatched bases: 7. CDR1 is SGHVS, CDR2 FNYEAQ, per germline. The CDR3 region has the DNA TGTGCCAGCAGCTTAGAACCGGGACTAGCGATAAATGAGCAGTTCTTC. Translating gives CASSLEPGLAINEQFF.

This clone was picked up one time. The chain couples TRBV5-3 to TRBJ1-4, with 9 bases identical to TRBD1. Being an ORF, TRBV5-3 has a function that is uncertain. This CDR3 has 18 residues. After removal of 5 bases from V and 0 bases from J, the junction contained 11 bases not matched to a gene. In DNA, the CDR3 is TGTGCCAGAAGTTCCGGACAGGGGCCCGAGCCAACTAATGAAAAACTGTTTTTT. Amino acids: CARSSGQGPEPTNEKLFF.

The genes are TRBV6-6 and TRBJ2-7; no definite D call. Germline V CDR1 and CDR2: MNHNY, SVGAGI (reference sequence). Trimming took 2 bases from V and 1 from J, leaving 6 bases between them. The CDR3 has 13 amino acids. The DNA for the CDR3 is TGTGCCAGCAGTTACGAGCTTTCCTACGAGCAGTACTTC. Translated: CASSYELSYEQYF.

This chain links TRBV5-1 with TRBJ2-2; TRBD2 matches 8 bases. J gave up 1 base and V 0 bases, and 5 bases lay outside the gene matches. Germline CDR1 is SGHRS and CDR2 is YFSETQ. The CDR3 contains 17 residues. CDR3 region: CASSLVRTSGNTGELFF. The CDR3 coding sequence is TGCGCCAGCAGCTTGGTGCGAACTAGCGGGAACACCGGGGAGCTGTTTTTT.

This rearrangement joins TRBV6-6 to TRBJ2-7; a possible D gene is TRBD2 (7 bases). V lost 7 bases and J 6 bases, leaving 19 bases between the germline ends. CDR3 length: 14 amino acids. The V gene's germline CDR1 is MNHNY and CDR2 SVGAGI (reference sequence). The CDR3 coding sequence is TGTGCCAGCACCCCCCTGGCGGGGGCTCCCGAGCAGTACTTC. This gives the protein CASTPLAGAPEQYF.

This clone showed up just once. The CDR3: CSVALRDRISYEQYF. The CDR3 bases are TGCAGCGTTGCCCTCCGGGACAGGATCTCCTACGAGCAGTACTTC. The chain uses TRBV29-1 and TRBJ2-7; 8 nucleotides align to TRBD1. The CDR3 length is 15 residues. CDR1 is SQVTM and CDR2 is ANQGSEA in the germline V gene. The J segment lost 0 bases and the V segment lost 4 bases, leaving 8 bases of the junction unmatched.

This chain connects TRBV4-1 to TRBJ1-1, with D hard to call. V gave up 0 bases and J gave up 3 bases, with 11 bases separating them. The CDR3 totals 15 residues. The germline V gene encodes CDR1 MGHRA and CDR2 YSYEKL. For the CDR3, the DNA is TGCGCCAGCAGCCAAGACCCACGGGTATACACTGAAGCTTTCTTT. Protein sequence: CASSQDPRVYTEAFF.

The CDR3 nucleotides are TGTGCCAGCAGCTTAAATCCGGGGGGGGGAAACACCATATATTTT. This codes for CASSLNPGGGNTIYF. V and J are TRBV7-2 and TRBJ1-3, with a weak D call TRBD1 (5 bases). Trimming removed 2 bases from V and 4 bases from J, with 12 bases in between. CDR3 length equals 15 residues. In germline, CDR1 is SGHTA, CDR2 FQGNSA.

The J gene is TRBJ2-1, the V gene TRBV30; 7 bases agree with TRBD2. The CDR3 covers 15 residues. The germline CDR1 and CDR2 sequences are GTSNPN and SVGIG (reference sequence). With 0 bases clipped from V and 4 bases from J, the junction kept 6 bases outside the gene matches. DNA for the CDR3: TGTGCCTGGAGTGTATTTAACGGGAGGTACAATGAGCAGTTCTTC. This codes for CAWSVFNGRYNEQFF.

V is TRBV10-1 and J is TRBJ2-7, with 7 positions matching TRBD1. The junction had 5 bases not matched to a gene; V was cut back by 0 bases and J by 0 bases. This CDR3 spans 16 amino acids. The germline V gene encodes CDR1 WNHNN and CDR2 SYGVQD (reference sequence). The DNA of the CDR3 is TGCGCCAGCAGTGAGTCGGGAGACAGGGCCTCCTACGAGCAGTACTTC. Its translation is CASSESGDRASYEQYF.

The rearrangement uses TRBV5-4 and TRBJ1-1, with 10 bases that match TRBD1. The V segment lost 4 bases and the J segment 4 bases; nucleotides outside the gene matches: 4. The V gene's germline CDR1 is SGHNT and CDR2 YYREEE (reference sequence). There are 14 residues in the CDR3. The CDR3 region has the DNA TGTGCCAGCAGCCCGGGACAGGGGAGCACTGAAGCTTTCTTT. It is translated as CASSPGQGSTEAFF.